This record concerns one T cell receptor beta chain sequence. What it recognizes is unknown. Time point described: persistent/refractory GD, antithyroid drugs over 5 years with positive TRAb. Generation of the TCR library employed RNA extracted from PBMCs. These data originate in a study of regulatory T cells in long-lasting Graves disease. Overall study results and limits: No thyroid tissue was studied; the work used peripheral blood only.

Arm-PCR of CDR3 regions and iRepertoire HTBI primers were used to build TCR beta libraries. TCRdb reanalysed the multiplex PCR reads using MiXCR and keeps one entry per CDR3 protein. In the table there are about 460,000 distinct CDR3 sequences, approximately 23% of which are singletons. The CDR3 loop spans 15 amino acids. With 0 bases removed from V and 5 bases from J, the gap between germline ends came to 13 bases. Germline assignment: CDR1 SGHRS and CDR2 YFSETQ. This sequence originates from a female donor with Graves disease. This chain connects TRBV5-1 to TRBJ2-3, with D perhaps given as TRBD1 or TRBD2 (5 bases each). The source material was peripheral blood mononuclear cells (PBMCs), sampled when the disease was refractory, from a patient treated with antithyroid drugs. In nucleotides, the CDR3 is TGCGCCAGCAGCTTGGCAGGGACCCGAGGAGATACGCAGTATTTT. This gives the protein CASSLAGTRGDTQYF.